This T cell receptor (beta chain) was identified during a study of blood T cell repertoires in COVID-19. The wider study: T cells, B-cell-depleted T cells, or PBMCs supplied cDNA or gDNA.

CDR1 SGHRS and CDR2 YFSETQ come from the germline V gene. There are 16 residues in the CDR3. V lost 0 bases and J 3 bases, leaving 12 bases between the germline ends. Per the authors' pipeline: Using reference gene primer amplification, nucleated cell counts were estimated. The table came from immunoSEQ multiplex PCR; TCRdb's copy has only in-frame clones and leaves some out. Clonal size and the V and J genes are those of that table, whereas D and trimming came from the DNA. The repertoire consists of roughly 250,000 clones, with more than 75% occurring once and the leading ten covering approximately 2.1%. Two negative PCRs, clearance, or symptom resolution had been documented for recovered Cohort 3 donors.

This sequence originates from a woman aged 45-59 years who had recovered from COVID-19. This sequence joins TRBV5-1 and TRBJ1-4; no definite D call. Sequencing was performed on PBMCs or T cells enriched from blood (not recorded which). The CDR3 nucleotides are TGCGCCAGCAGCTTGGCCGGCAGACTTTCTAATGAAAAACTGTTTTTT. This codes for CASSLAGRLSNEKLFF.